These 6 T cell receptor beta chains share one sample of origin, sequenced in a study of HIV-infected patients and healthy controls. cDNA was made from 500 ng RNA using alpha and beta constant primers. Alpha and beta chain libraries were made separately by chain-specific third strand synthesis with multiplexing indices. MiXCR, run by TCRdb on the 5' RACE reads, gives a single entry per CDR3 protein. The sample yields around 20,000 distinct CDR3 sequences, more than 7.5% seen once. Antiretroviral therapy had run roughly three months, about 14 weeks, before follow-up blood collection. Whole blood was used without fractionation, so all unsorted peripheral T cells were included. This sample comprised blood, obtained during antiretroviral therapy. These TCRs come from an adult with HIV infection.

This clonotype occurred many times. The genes are TRBV19 and TRBJ1-5; weak D call: TRBD1 (6 bases). Germline CDR1 and CDR2: LNHDA and SQIVND (reference sequence). V shed 10 bases and J shed 0 bases, with 13 bases lying between them. CDR3 length: 14 residues. CDR3 DNA sequence: TGTGCCACCCGACAGGACGATAGCAATCAGCCCCAGCATTTT. It translates to CATRQDDSNQPQHF.

This clonotype occurred many times. The CDR3 DNA follows: TGCGCCAGCAGCTTGAGTATGGAGGGTAGCACTGAAGCTTTCTTT. It yields the protein CASSLSMEGSTEAFF. This sequence joins TRBV5-1 and TRBJ1-1, with unresolved D. The germline V and J ends were trimmed by 1 base and 4 bases, with 14 bases remaining between them. Germline CDR1 is SGHRS and CDR2 is YFSETQ. The CDR3 totals 15 residues.

This rearrangement joins TRBV13 to TRBJ1-1; tentatively, D is TRBD1 (5 bases). Trimming stripped 6 bases from V and 5 bases from J, with 16 bases between. The germline gives CDR1 PRHDT, CDR2 FYEKMQ (reference sequence). This CDR3 has 14 amino acids. CDR3 region: CASSSDPGRTEAFF. DNA for the CDR3: TGTGCCAGCAGTTCTGACCCAGGGAGAACTGAAGCTTTCTTT.

Relative to its sample, this clonotype is medium-sized (0.01 to 0.1%). The chain has TRBV10-3 and TRBJ2-2; D is unresolved. With 0 bases removed from V and 0 bases from J, the gap between germline ends came to 11 bases. The CDR3 is made up of 17 amino acids. Germline V gene sequence: CDR1 ENHRY, CDR2 SYGVKD. CDR3 amino acids: CAISESGGLSNTGELFF. CDR3 DNA: TGTGCCATCAGTGAGTCGGGTGGGCTATCGAACACCGGGGAGCTGTTTTTT.

This clonotype was seen ten or more times. The rearrangement joins TRBV11-2 to TRBJ2-7; D call uncertain. Trimming stripped 4 bases from V and 1 base from J, with 14 bases between. Germline loops: CDR1 SGHAT, CDR2 FQNNGV. CDR3 length: 15 residues. In DNA, the CDR3 is TGTGCCAGCAGCTCCTTTGGTGGACCGTCCTACGAGCAGTACTTC. This codes for CASSSFGGPSYEQYF.

This clonotype was observed at least ten times. The chain combines TRBV7-9 with TRBJ2-1; a weak D match, TRBD1 (7 bases). The V gene lost 3 bases and the J gene lost 4 bases, with 10 bases spanning the gap. The CDR3 loop spans 14 amino acids. Germline V gene sequence: CDR1 SEHNR, CDR2 FQNEAQ (reference sequence). DNA of the CDR3: TGTGCCAGCAGCTTTTCAGGGGGGTACAATGAGCAGTTCTTC. Translating gives CASSFSGGYNEQFF.